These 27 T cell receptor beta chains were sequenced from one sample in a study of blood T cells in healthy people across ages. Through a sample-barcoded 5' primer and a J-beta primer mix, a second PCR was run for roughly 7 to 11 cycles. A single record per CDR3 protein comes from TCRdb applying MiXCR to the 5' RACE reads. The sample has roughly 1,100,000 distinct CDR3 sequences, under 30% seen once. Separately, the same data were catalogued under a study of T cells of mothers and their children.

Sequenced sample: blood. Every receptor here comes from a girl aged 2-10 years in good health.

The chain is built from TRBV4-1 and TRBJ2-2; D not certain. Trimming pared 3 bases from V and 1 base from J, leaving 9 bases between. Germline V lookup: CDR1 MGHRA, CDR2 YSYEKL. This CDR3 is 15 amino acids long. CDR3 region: CASSHVGLNTGELFF. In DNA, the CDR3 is TGCGCCAGCAGCCATGTAGGTTTGAACACCGGGGAGCTGTTTTTT.

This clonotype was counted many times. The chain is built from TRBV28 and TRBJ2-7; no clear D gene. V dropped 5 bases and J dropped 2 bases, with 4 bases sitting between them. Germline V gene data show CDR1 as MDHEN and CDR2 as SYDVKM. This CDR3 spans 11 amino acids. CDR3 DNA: TGTGCCAGCAGTCCCGCCTACGAGCAGTACTTC. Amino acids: CASSPAYEQYF.

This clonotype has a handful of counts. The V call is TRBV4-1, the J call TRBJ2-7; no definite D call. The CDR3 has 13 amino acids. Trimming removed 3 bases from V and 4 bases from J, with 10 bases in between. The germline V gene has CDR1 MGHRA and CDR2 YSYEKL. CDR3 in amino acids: CASSQGNNYEQYF. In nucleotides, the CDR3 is TGCGCCAGCAGCCAGGGAAACAATTACGAGCAGTACTTC.

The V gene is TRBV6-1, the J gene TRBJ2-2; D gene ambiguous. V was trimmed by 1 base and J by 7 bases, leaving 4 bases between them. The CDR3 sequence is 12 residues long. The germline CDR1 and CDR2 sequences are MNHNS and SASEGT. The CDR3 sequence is CASSEEVGELFF. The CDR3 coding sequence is TGTGCCAGCAGTGAAGAGGTCGGGGAGCTGTTTTTT.

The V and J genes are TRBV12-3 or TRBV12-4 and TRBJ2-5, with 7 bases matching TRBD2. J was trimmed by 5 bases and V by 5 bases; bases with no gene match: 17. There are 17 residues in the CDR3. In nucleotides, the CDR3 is TGTGCCAGCAGTATCAGTTTCACGTCGGGGGGTGGGGAGACCCAGTACTTC. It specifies CASSISFTSGGGETQYF.

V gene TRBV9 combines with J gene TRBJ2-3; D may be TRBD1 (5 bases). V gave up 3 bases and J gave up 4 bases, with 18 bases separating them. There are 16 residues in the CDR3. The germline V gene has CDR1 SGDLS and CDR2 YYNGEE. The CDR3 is CASSARTPFAPDTQYF. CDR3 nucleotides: TGTGCCAGCAGCGCGCGGACACCTTTCGCCCCAGATACGCAGTATTTT. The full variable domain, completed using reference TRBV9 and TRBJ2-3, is DSGVTQTPKHLITATGQRVTLRCSPRSGDLSVYWYQQSLDQGLQFLIQYYNGEERAKGNILERFSAQQFPDLHSELNLSSLELGDSALYFCASSARTPFAPDTQYFGPGTRLTVL.

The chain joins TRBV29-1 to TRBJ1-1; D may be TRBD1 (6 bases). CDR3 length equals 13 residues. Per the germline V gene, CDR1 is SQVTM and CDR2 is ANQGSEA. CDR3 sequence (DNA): TGCAGTGACTGGGGGGGGCGAGGCACTGAAGCTTTCTTT. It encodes CSDWGGRGTEAFF.

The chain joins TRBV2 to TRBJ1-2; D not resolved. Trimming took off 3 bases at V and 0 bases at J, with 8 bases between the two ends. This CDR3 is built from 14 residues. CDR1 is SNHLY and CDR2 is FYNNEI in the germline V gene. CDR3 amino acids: CASSEGMTNYGYTF. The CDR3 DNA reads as TGTGCCAGCAGTGAGGGAATGACTAACTATGGCTACACCTTC.

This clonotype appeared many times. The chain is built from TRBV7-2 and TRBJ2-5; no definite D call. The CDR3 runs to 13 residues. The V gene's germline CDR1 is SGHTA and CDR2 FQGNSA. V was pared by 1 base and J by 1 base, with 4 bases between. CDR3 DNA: TGTGCCAGCAGCTTAGGAACCCAAGAGACCCAGTACTTC. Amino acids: CASSLGTQETQYF. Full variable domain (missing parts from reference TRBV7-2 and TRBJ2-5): GAGVSQSPSNKVTEKGKDVELRCDPISGHTALYWYRQSLGQGLEFLIYFQGNSAPDKSGLPSDRFSAERTGGSVSTLTIQRTQQEDSAVYLCASSLGTQETQYFGPGTRLLVL.

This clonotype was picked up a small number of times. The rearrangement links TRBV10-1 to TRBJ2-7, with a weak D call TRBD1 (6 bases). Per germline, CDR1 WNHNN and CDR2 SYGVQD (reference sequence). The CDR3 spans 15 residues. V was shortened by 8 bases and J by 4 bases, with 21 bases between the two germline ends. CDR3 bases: TGCGCCAGCTCGGGTACCGGGACAAGCTATTACGAGCAGTACTTC. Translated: CASSGTGTSYYEQYF.

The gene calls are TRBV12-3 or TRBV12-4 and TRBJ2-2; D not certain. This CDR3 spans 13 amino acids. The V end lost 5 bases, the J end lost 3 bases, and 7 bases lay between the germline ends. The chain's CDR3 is CASSTEYTGELFF. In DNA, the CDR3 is TGTGCCAGCAGTACCGAATACACCGGGGAGCTGTTTTTT.

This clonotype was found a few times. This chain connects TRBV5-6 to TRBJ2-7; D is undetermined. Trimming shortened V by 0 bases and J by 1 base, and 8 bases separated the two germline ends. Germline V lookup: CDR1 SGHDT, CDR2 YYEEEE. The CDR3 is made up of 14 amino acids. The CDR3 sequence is CASSLADWSYEQYF. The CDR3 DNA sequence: TGTGCCAGCAGCTTGGCCGACTGGTCCTACGAGCAGTACTTC.

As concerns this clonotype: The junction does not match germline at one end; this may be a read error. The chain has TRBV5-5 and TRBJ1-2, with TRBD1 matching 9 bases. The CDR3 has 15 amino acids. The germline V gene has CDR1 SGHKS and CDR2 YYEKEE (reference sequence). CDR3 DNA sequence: TGTGCCAGCAGCTGGACAACAGGGGGCTTCTATGACTACACCTTC. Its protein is CASSWTTGGFYDYTF.

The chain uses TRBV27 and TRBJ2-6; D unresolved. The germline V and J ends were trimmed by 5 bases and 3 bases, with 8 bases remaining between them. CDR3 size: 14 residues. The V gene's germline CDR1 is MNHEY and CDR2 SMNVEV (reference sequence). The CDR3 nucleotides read TGTGCCAGCAGTAAAGGCCTTGGGGCCAACGTCCTGACTTTC. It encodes CASSKGLGANVLTF.

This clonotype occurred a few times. The CDR3 DNA reads TGTGCCAGCAGCGTAGGAACTAGCGGTGCAGATACGCAGTATTTT. Its translation: CASSVGTSGADTQYF. The chain carries TRBV9 and TRBJ2-3, with 8 bases aligning to TRBD2. Germline-derived CDR1 and CDR2 are SGDLS and YYNGEE. This CDR3 is 15 amino acids long. Trimming cost V 0 bases and J 4 bases; bases outside gene matches: 4.

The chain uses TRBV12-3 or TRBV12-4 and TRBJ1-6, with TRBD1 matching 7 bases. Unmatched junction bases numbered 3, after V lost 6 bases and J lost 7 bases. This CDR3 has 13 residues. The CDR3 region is CASRGTANSPLHF. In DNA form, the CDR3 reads TGTGCCAGCAGGGGGACAGCCAATTCACCCCTCCACTTT.

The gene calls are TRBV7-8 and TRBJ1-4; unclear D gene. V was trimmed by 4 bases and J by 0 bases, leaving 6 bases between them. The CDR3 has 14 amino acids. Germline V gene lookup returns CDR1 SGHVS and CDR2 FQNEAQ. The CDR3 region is CASSSRSTNEKLFF. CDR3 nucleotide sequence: TGTGCCAGCAGCTCTCGTTCAACTAATGAAAAACTGTTTTTT.

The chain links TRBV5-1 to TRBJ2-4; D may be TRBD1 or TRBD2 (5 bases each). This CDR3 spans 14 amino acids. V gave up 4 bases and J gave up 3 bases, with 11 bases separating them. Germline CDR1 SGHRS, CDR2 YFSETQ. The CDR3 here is CASSPGPNKNIQYF. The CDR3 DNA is TGCGCCAGCAGCCCGGGACCTAACAAAAACATTCAGTACTTC.

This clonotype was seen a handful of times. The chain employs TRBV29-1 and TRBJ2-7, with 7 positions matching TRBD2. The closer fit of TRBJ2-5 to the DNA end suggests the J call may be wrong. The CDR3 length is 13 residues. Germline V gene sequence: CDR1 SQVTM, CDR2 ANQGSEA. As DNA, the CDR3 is TGCAGCGTTCTAGACGGGGGGAAAGAGACCCAGTACTTC. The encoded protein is CSVLDGGKETQYF.

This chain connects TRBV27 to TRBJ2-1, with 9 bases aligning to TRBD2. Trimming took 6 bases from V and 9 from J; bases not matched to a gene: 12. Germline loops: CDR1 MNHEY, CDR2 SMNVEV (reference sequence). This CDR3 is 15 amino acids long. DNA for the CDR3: TGTGCCAGCAGCCACGAGGGTAGCGGGAGATCTGAGCAGTTCTTC. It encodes CASSHEGSGRSEQFF.

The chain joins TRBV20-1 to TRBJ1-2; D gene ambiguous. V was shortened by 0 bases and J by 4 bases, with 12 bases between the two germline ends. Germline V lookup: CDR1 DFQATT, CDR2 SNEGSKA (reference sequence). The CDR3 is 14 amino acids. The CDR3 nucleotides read TGCAGTGCTAGAGAATCTGCGTTAGGCTATGGCTACACCTTC. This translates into CSARESALGYGYTF.

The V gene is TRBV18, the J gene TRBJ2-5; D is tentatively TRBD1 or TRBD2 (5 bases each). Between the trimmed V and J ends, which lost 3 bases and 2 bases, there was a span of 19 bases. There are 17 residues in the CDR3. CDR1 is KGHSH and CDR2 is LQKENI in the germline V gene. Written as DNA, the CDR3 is TGTGCCAGCTCACCGATCTTAGAAGGGACCGTTCAAGAGACCCAGTACTTC. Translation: CASSPILEGTVQETQYF. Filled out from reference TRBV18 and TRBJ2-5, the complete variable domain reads NAGVMQNPRHLVRRRGQEARLRCSPMKGHSHVYWYRQLPEEGLKFMVYLQKENIIDESGMPKERFSAEFPKEGPSILRIQQVVRGDSAAYFCASSPILEGTVQETQYFGPGTRLLVL.

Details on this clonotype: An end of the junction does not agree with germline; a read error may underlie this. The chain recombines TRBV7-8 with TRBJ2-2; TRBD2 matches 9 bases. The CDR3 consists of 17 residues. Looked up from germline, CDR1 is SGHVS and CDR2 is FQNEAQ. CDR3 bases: TGTGTCAGCAGCTTAGCGCTGGCGGGAGGGCCGACCGGGGAGCTGTTTTTT. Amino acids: CVSSLALAGGPTGELFF.

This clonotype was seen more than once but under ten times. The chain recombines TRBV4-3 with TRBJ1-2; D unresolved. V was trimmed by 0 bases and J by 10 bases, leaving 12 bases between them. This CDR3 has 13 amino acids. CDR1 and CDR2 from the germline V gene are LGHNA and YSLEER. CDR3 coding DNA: TGCGCCAGCAGCCAAGATAGCGCGGGTCTCTACACCTTC. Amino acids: CASSQDSAGLYTF.

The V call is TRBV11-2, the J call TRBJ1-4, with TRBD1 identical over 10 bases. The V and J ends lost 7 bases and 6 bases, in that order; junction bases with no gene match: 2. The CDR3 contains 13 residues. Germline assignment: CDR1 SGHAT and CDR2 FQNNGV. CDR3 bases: TGTGCCAGCACCGGGACAGGGGATGAAAAACTGTTTTTT. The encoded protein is CASTGTGDEKLFF.

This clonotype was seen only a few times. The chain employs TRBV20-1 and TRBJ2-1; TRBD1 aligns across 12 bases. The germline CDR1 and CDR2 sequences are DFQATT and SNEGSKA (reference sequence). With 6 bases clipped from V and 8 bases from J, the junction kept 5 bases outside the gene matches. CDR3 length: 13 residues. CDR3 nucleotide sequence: TGCAGTGCCGGGAGGGACAGGGGGCATGAGCAGTTCTTC. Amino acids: CSAGRDRGHEQFF.

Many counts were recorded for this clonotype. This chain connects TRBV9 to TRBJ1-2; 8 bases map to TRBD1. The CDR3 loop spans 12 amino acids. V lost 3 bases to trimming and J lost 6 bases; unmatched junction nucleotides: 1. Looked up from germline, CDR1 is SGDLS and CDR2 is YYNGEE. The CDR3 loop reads CASSGTGNGYTF. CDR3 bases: TGTGCCAGCAGCGGGACAGGGAATGGCTACACCTTC.